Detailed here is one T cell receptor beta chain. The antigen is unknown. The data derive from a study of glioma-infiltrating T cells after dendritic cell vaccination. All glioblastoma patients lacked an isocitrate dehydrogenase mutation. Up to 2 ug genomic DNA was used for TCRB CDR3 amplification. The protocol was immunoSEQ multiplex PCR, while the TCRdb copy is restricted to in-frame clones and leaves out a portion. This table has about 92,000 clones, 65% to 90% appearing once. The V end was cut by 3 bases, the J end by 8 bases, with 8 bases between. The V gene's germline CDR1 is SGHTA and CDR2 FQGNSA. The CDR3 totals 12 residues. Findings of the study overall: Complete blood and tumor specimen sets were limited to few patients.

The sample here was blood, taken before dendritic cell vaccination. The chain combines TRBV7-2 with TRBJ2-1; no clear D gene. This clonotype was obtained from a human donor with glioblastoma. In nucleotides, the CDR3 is TGTGCCAGCAGCTTTTACTCCGATGAGCAGTTCTTC. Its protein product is CASSFYSDEQFF.